Listed below are T cell receptor beta chains from one sample, sequenced in a study of identical twins. Each CDR3 protein is one row after TCRdb ran MiXCR on the 5' RACE reads. Here the sample spans 450,000 or so distinct CDR3 sequences, more than 13% being singletons. The data also belong to a second study, concerning yellow fever vaccine responses in identical twins.

Specimen: CD4+ T cells sorted from blood. The receptors derive from a woman younger than 35 in good health. The CDR3 runs from the conserved cysteine through the conserved F or W. A D gene is named only where the DNA matches it firmly. Not all rows give a size; the values are once, few, many and, for expanded clones, a class.

J gene | V gene | D gene | clone size | CDR3 protein | CDR3 DNA
TRBJ2-5 | TRBV14 | NA | NA | CASSQGRTGGLGTQYF | TGTGCCAGCAGCCAAGGTCGCACCGGCGGTCTAGGGACCCAGTACTTC
TRBJ2-3 | TRBV5-1 | TRBD2 | NA | CDSSLSSGGTSTDTQYF | TGCGACAGCAGCTTGAGTAGCGGGGGAACTAGCACAGATACGCAGTATTTT
TRBJ2-3 | TRBV12-3/TRBV12-4 | TRBD2 | few | CASSSSGRASDTQYF | TGTGCCAGCAGTTCTAGCGGGAGGGCCTCAGATACGCAGTATTTT
TRBJ2-5 | TRBV20-1 | NA | NA | CSAPNPGRETQYF | TGCAGTGCGCCCAACCCCGGGCGGGAGACCCAGTACTTC
TRBJ2-5 | TRBV6-5 | TRBD2 | NA | CASSFGLAGGETQYF | TGTGCCAGCAGTTTCGGGTTAGCGGGAGGGGAGACCCAGTACTTC
TRBJ2-1 | TRBV12-3/TRBV12-4 | TRBD2 | few | CASSSGLAGVSNEQFF | TGTGCCAGCAGTAGCGGACTAGCGGGAGTTTCGAATGAGCAGTTCTTC
TRBJ2-7 | TRBV19 | NA | few | CASSSTSHPKAYEQYF | TGTGCCAGTAGTTCGACCAGCCACCCTAAAGCCTACGAGCAGTACTTC
TRBJ1-5 | TRBV6-2/TRBV6-3 | NA | NA | CASSLRSREPQHF | TGTGCCAGCAGTTTAAGATCTCGTGAGCCCCAGCATTTT
TRBJ2-1 | TRBV18 | NA | NA | CASSPLGRHEQFF | TGTGCCAGCTCACCCCTCGGGCGCCATGAGCAGTTCTTC
TRBJ1-4 | TRBV20-1 | NA | many | CSAETGQGREKLFF | TGCAGTGCTGAAACTGGCCAGGGGCGGGAAAAACTGTTTTTT
TRBJ2-7 | TRBV5-6 | TRBD2 | NA | CASSLMLAGEILSYEQYF | TGTGCCAGCAGCTTGATGCTAGCGGGGGAGATCCTCTCCTACGAGCAGTACTTC
TRBJ2-7 | TRBV18 | TRBD2 | few | CASSTGAGLGQYF | TGTGCCAGCTCAACGGGAGCGGGGCTTGGGCAGTACTTC
TRBJ1-1 | TRBV27 | NA | many | CASRKLGVTEAFF | TGTGCCAGCAGAAAACTAGGAGTCACTGAAGCTTTCTTT
TRBJ2-2 | TRBV23-1 | NA | few | CASSQSLQLGPSANTGELFF | TGCGCCAGCAGTCAATCCCTACAGTTAGGGCCGTCAGCGAACACCGGGGAGCTGTTTTTT
TRBJ1-1 | TRBV5-1 | NA | NA | CASSLKGTSTEAFF | TGCGCCAGCAGCTTAAAGGGCACGAGCACTGAAGCTTTCTTT
TRBJ2-5 | TRBV7-2 | TRBD1 | few | CASSLLGRTGQETQYF | TGTGCCAGCAGCTTATTGGGTAGGACAGGGCAAGAGACCCAGTACTTC
TRBJ1-2 | TRBV28 | TRBD1 | few | CASTLSGTGRTGYTF | TGTGCCAGCACACTTTCCGGGACAGGACGTACCGGCTACACCTTC
TRBJ2-1 | TRBV11-3 | NA | NA | CASSLDRWGDEQFF | TGTGCCAGCAGCTTAGATCGTTGGGGGGATGAGCAGTTCTTC
TRBJ2-3 | TRBV6-2/TRBV6-3 | TRBD1 | few | CASRTGTGRSDTQYF | TGTGCCAGCAGGACCGGGACAGGGAGATCAGATACGCAGTATTTT
TRBJ2-3 | TRBV28 | NA | few | CASSLQNTQYF | TGTGCCAGCAGTTTACAGAATACGCAGTATTTT
TRBJ1-1 | TRBV7-2 | NA | NA | CASSLTQGGGQTEAFF | TGTGCCAGCAGCTTAACACAGGGAGGTGGCCAAACTGAAGCTTTCTTT
TRBJ2-5 | TRBV10-3 | NA | few | CAYSRGPLETQYF | TGTGCCTACAGCCGGGGGCCCCTCGAGACCCAGTACTTC
TRBJ2-2 | TRBV12-5 | TRBD2 | once | CASGLVAGPLTGELFF | TGTGCTAGTGGTTTGGTAGCGGGGCCTTTAACCGGGGAGCTGTTTTTT
TRBJ2-2 | TRBV11-2 | NA | few | CASSLLQYGTNTGELFF | TGTGCCAGCAGCTTATTGCAGTATGGGACTAACACCGGGGAGCTGTTTTTT
TRBJ2-7 | TRBV3-1 | TRBD1 | few | CASSQGGTGSLYEQYF | TGTGCCAGCAGCCAAGGAGGGACAGGGAGTCTCTACGAGCAGTACTTC
TRBJ1-6 | TRBV7-2 | NA | few | CASSLARDSPLHF | TGTGCCAGCAGCTTAGCTAGGGACTCACCCCTCCACTTT
TRBJ2-7 | TRBV29-1 | NA | NA | CSVRAGSSYHEQYF | TGCAGCGTTCGCGCAGGGAGCTCTTATCACGAGCAGTACTTC
TRBJ2-4 | TRBV20-1 | TRBD2 | few | CSATVAGGGAKNIQYF | TGCAGTGCTACCGTAGCGGGAGGAGGAGCCAAAAACATTCAGTACTTC
TRBJ1-2 | TRBV6-4 | TRBD1 | NA | CASSATGAFGYTF | TGTGCCAGCTCCGCGACAGGGGCTTTTGGCTACACCTTC
TRBJ2-2 | TRBV29-1 | TRBD2 | NA | CSVLLSAGARIGELFF | TGCAGCGTTTTATTGTCAGCGGGGGCCCGCATCGGGGAGCTGTTTTTT
TRBJ2-1 | TRBV12-3/TRBV12-4 | NA | few | CASSLSGRVEGQFF | TGTGCCAGCAGTTTATCGGGACGGGTTGAGGGGCAGTTCTTC
TRBJ2-1 | TRBV7-2 | NA | few | CASSLDGRSFNEQFF | TGTGCCAGCAGCTTAGATGGTAGAAGTTTCAATGAGCAGTTCTTC
TRBJ2-2 | TRBV6-1 | NA | NA | CASSPGRPGELFF | TGTGCCAGCAGTCCCGGACGTCCCGGGGAGCTGTTTTTT
TRBJ2-5 | TRBV11-2 | TRBD2 | many | CASSPRGLAGRETQYF | TGTGCCAGCAGCCCCAGGGGACTAGCGGGAAGGGAGACCCAGTACTTC
TRBJ2-7 | TRBV27 | TRBD1 | few | CASSLSRDRSLGFFYEQYF | TGTGCCAGCAGTTTATCCCGGGACAGGTCCTTAGGTTTCTTCTACGAGCAGTACTTC
TRBJ2-1 | TRBV6-1 | TRBD2 | NA | CASAGTSGTSGEQFF | TGTGCCAGCGCCGGGACTAGCGGGACCTCGGGTGAGCAGTTCTTC
TRBJ2-5 | TRBV11-2 | NA | many | CASTWRAGSSGYQETQYF | TGTGCCAGCACCTGGAGGGCAGGGTCATCGGGGTACCAAGAGACCCAGTACTTC
TRBJ2-7 | TRBV20-1 | TRBD1 | NA | CSALDRGNEQYF | TGCAGTGCGCTGGACAGGGGCAACGAGCAGTACTTC
TRBJ2-7 | TRBV5-5 | NA | NA | CASSIGSAYEQYF | TGTGCCAGTTCTATCGGGAGCGCCTACGAGCAGTACTTC
TRBJ2-5 | TRBV20-1 | TRBD2 | few | CSARVAGASRETQYF | TGCAGTGCTAGGGTAGCGGGAGCGTCCAGAGAGACCCAGTACTTC
TRBJ2-4 | TRBV20-1 | NA | few | CSASPPSKNIQYF | TGCAGTGCTAGCCCCCCTTCTAAAAACATTCAGTACTTC
TRBJ2-7 | TRBV7-9 | TRBD1 | NA | CASSLSGTGGGEQYF | TGTGCCAGCAGCTTATCTGGGACAGGGGGTGGGGAGCAGTACTTC
TRBJ2-1 | TRBV28 | TRBD2 | NA | CASVRGRRGEQFF | TGTGCCAGCGTCCGCGGGAGGAGAGGCGAGCAGTTCTTC
TRBJ2-5 | TRBV27 | TRBD1 | NA | CASSLSDRGFSETQYF | TGTGCCAGCAGTTTATCGGACAGGGGCTTTTCAGAGACCCAGTACTTC
TRBJ2-1 | TRBV12-3/TRBV12-4 | TRBD2 | NA | CASSRRDGGGPENEQFF | TGTGCCAGCAGCCGAAGAGACGGGGGAGGGCCTGAAAATGAGCAGTTCTTC
TRBJ2-7 | TRBV6-5 | NA | few | CASSYPGPHILSYEQYF | TGTGCCAGCAGTTACCCGGGTCCTCATATACTGTCCTACGAGCAGTACTTC
TRBJ1-2 | TRBV6-1 | NA | few | CASSEGGNYGYTF | TGTGCCAGCAGCGAAGGCGGTAACTATGGCTACACCTTC
TRBJ2-1 | TRBV27 | TRBD1 | few | CASSRDRDGNEQFF | TGTGCCAGCAGCCGGGACAGGGATGGGAATGAGCAGTTCTTC
TRBJ2-7 | TRBV29-1 | NA | NA | CSVGEDTYEQYF | TGCAGCGTTGGGGAGGATACCTACGAGCAGTACTTC
TRBJ2-7 | TRBV7-9 | TRBD2 | NA | CASSFGSGGFYEQYF | TGTGCCAGCAGCTTTGGAAGCGGGGGTTTCTACGAGCAGTACTTC
TRBJ2-3 | TRBV20-1 | NA | many | CSASRKRGRTDTQYF | TGCAGTGCTAGTCGGAAACGCGGGCGCACAGATACGCAGTATTTT
TRBJ1-1 | TRBV12-3/TRBV12-4 | NA | many | CASSPDTEAFF | TGTGCCAGCAGTCCAGATACTGAAGCTTTCTTT
TRBJ2-1 | TRBV5-1 | NA | NA | CASSSQSSYNEQFF | TGCGCCAGCTCCAGTCAGAGCTCCTACAATGAGCAGTTCTTC